One TCR beta chain is described in this entry. The antigen remains unidentified. This entry comes from a study of T cell responses to AZD1222 COVID-19 vaccine. Both about-4-week and about-12-week second-dose recipients were combined. TCRdb's copy holds only in-frame clones and misses some; the assay was immunoSEQ multiplex PCR. The table shows over 45,000 clones, with approximately 91% occurring only once. Whole-study results and caveats: Repertoires were obtained only post-peak T cell response. In a largely white British group with more females than males, clonal diversity was possibly underestimated. Spike-specific TCR repertoires showed rising breadth and depth after two AZD1222 doses.

Specimen: peripheral blood, collected 28 days after the second AZD1222 dose. The receptor was derived from an adult who received the AZD1222 COVID-19 vaccine.

In DNA form, the CDR3 reads TGTGCCAGCAGGGGAAGATCGGGACAGGGTGGTCATGAGCAGTTCTTC. Protein sequence: CASRGRSGQGGHEQFF. The genes are TRBV2 and TRBJ2-1; TRBD1 matches at 9 bases. J lost 8 bases, V lost 6 bases, and 14 bases had no gene match. This CDR3 comprises 16 residues. Germline V gene data show CDR1 as SNHLY and CDR2 as FYNNEI. Filled out from reference TRBV2 and TRBJ2-1, the complete variable domain reads EPEVTQTPSHQVTQMGQEVILRCVPISNHLYFYWYRQILGQKVEFLVSFYNNEISEKSEIFDDQFSVERPDGSNFTLKIRSTKLEDSAMYFCASRGRSGQGGHEQFFGPGTRLTVL.